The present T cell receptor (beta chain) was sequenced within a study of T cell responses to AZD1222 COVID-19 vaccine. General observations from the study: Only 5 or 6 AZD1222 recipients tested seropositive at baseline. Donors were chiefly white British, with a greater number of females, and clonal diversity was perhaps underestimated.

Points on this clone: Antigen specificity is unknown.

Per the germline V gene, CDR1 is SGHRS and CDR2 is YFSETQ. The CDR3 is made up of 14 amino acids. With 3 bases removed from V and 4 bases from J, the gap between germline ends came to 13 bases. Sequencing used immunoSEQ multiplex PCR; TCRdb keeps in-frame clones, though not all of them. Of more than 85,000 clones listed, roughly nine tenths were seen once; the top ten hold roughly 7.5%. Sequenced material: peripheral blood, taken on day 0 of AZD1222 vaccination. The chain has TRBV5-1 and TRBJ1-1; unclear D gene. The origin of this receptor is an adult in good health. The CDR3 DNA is TGCGCCAGCAGCTCCGGACTCTTGGGCACTGAAGCTTTCTTT. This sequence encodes CASSSGLLGTEAFF.